The clone carrying this TCR beta chain came up once. The antigen is not known. PCR used 60 Vbeta primers and 13 Jbeta primers. The data were produced by immunoSEQ multiplex PCR, yet TCRdb's version contains in-frame clones alone and is incomplete. The sample lists about 150,000 clones, 80% occurring once. Trimming took 3 bases from V and 0 from J; bases not matched to a gene: 2. Looked up from germline, CDR1 is SGDLS and CDR2 is YYNGEE. The CDR3 extends over 16 amino acids. This record comes from a study of cytomegalovirus exposure and HLA in healthy donors. Findings and caveats of the study: A later examination showed that TCR association rates differed by HLA locus, with DRB1 most and HLA-C fewest. Later on, an analysis found that several of the most significant clusters appeared to be linked to common viral pathogens, which included parvovirus B19.

Input material: PBMCs. The TCR originated in a middle-aged woman in good health and CMV-seropositive. The gene calls are TRBV9 and TRBJ2-1; TRBD2 aligns across 11 bases. In DNA form, the CDR3 reads TGTGCCAGCAGCGCAACTAGCGGGAGCTCCTACAATGAGCAGTTCTTC. This sequence encodes CASSATSGSSYNEQFF.